Reported below is one TCR beta chain. Its antigen is still unknown. Every one of the patients relapsed after autologous stem cell transplantation (brentuximab vedotin exposure was variable). It was by magnetic negative selection that CD8+ T cells were isolated from thawed PBMCs. These data belong to a study of PD-1 blockade in classical Hodgkin lymphoma. Overall study results and limits: At C4D1, TCR diversity had climbed significantly for CD4+ cells, though not for CD8+ cells. Diversity similar to that of newly diagnosed patients was seen at baseline in complete responders.

Looked up from germline, CDR1 is MNHEY and CDR2 is SMNVEV (reference sequence). Trimming removed 5 bases from V and 2 bases from J, with 16 bases in between. CDR3 length: 15 residues. Assay: immunoSEQ multiplex PCR; the TCRdb copy retains only in-frame clones and omits some. There are about 7,800 clones in the sample; around 84% occur only once, and roughly a fifth lies in the top ten. The chain carries TRBV27 and TRBJ2-7; D is possibly TRBD2 (5 bases). The receptor was derived from a human donor with classical Hodgkin lymphoma. The sequencing used CD8+ T cells from blood, collected at baseline. The CDR3 sequence is CASSPVDFSAYEQYF. In nucleotides, the CDR3 is TGTGCCAGCAGTCCCGTGGACTTTTCCGCCTACGAGCAGTACTTC.